The 14 T cell receptor beta chains below come from one sample, sequenced in a study of blood T cell repertoires in COVID-19. Clones were sequenced by immunoSEQ multiplex PCR, and TCRdb holds only the in-frame ones, with some missing. The data hold about 230,000 clones, with over 80% observed a single time. Sequenced material: peripheral blood. The origin of the receptors is a man aged 40-50 years with acute or convalescent COVID-19.

The chain carries TRBV2 and TRBJ1-1, with D possibly TRBD1 on 6 matching bases. Germline values: CDR1 SNHLY, CDR2 FYNNEI. The V and J ends lost 0 bases and 7 bases respectively, with 9 bases between them. The length of the CDR3 is 13 residues. The CDR3 region is CASSEAQGHEAFF. In nucleotides, the CDR3 is TGTGCCAGCAGTGAAGCGCAGGGGCATGAAGCTTTCTTT.

This chain connects TRBV20-1 to TRBJ1-3; D not resolved. The V end lost 3 bases, the J end lost 0 bases, and 9 bases lay between the germline ends. This CDR3 has 14 residues. Germline assignment: CDR1 DFQATT and CDR2 SNEGSKA (reference sequence). Here the CDR3 DNA reads TGCAGTGCTAGTTCGCGGGCCTCTGGAAACACCATATATTTT. This sequence encodes CSASSRASGNTIYF.

The chain has TRBV25-1 and TRBJ2-2, with 10 bases fitting TRBD2. Trimming at V came to 5 bases and at J to 3 bases, leaving 6 bases not matched to a gene. This CDR3 contains 16 residues. Germline CDR1 reads MGHDK; CDR2 reads SYGVNS. CDR3 nucleotides: TGTGCCAGCAGTCTCCTAGCGGGAGATCACACCGGGGAGCTGTTTTTT. This encodes CASSLLAGDHTGELFF. The full variable domain, completed using reference TRBV25-1 and TRBJ2-2, is EADIYQTPRYLVIGTGKKITLECSQTMGHDKMYWYQQDPGMELHLIHYSYGVNSTEKGDLSSESTVSRIRTEHFPLTLESARPSHTSQYLCASSLLAGDHTGELFFGEGSRLTVL.

The gene calls are TRBV7-6 and TRBJ1-3, with a weak D call TRBD1 (6 bases). The germline CDR1 and CDR2 sequences are SGHVS and FNYEAQ. Trimming left V 5 bases short and J 3 bases short, with 20 bases between. The CDR3 is 17 residues long. CDR3 nucleotide sequence: TGTGCCAGCAGCCCCACCTTCGACAGGAATTTTGGAAACACCATATATTTT. Translating gives CASSPTFDRNFGNTIYF.

The rearrangement links TRBV3-1 (or the pseudogene TRBV3-2) to TRBJ1-2; D uncertain. Trimming removed 4 bases at V and 1 base at J, with 10 bases between. Germline V lookup: CDR1 LGHDT, CDR2 YNNKEL (reference sequence). CDR3 length equals 14 residues. The CDR3 is CASSLRTVNYGYTF. In DNA, the CDR3 is TGTGCCAGCAGCCTCCGCACAGTTAACTATGGCTACACCTTC.

The chain has TRBV10-3 and TRBJ2-3; TRBD1 might be the D (6 bases). V was cut by 0 bases and J by 0 bases, with 7 bases left in between. The germline gives CDR1 ENHRY, CDR2 SYGVKD. The CDR3 has 15 amino acids. CDR3 region: CAISESQGSTDTQYF. In DNA form, the CDR3 reads TGTGCCATCAGTGAGTCACAGGGAAGCACAGATACGCAGTATTTT.

The chain couples TRBV4-2 to TRBJ1-5, with D possibly matching TRBD1 (5 bases). CDR1 is LGHNA and CDR2 is YNFKEQ in the germline V gene. The CDR3 covers 15 residues. Trimming left V 4 bases short and J 5 bases short, with 15 bases between. The DNA of the CDR3 is TGTGCCAGCAGCCCACAGGACGGAAGCTATCAGCCCCAGCATTTT. Translating gives CASSPQDGSYQPQHF.

V is TRBV11-1 and J is TRBJ1-3; D gene uncertain. The germline gives CDR1 SGHAT, CDR2 FQDESV (reference sequence). The V gene lost 5 bases and the J gene lost 1 base, with 12 bases spanning the gap. This CDR3 has 15 residues. CDR3 residues: CASSKGGGSGNTIYF. Here the CDR3 DNA reads TGTGCCAGCAGCAAAGGCGGAGGATCTGGAAACACCATATATTTT.

J is TRBJ1-1 and V is TRBV29-1; 7 bases are a match to TRBD1. This CDR3 is built from 15 residues. Losses at the gene ends were 7 bases for V and 4 bases for J; bases not matched to a gene: 15. CDR1 is SQVTM and CDR2 is ANQGSEA in the germline V gene. CDR3 DNA: TGCAGCGGCACTAGCCGTAAGGGGGCCCCCACTGAAGCTTTCTTT. It codes for CSGTSRKGAPTEAFF.

This clone has a handful of counts. This chain joins TRBV2 and TRBJ2-1; 7 bases agree with TRBD2. With 6 bases clipped from V and 1 base from J, the junction kept 9 bases outside the gene matches. Germline lookup yields CDR1 SNHLY and CDR2 FYNNEI. The CDR3 length is 16 residues. CDR3 DNA: TGTGCCAGCAGCGCTAGCGGTAGGGTATCCTACAATGAGCAGTTCTTC. Its translation: CASSASGRVSYNEQFF. Combining the CDR3 with reference TRBV2 and TRBJ2-1 gives the whole variable domain EPEVTQTPSHQVTQMGQEVILRCVPISNHLYFYWYRQILGQKVEFLVSFYNNEISEKSEIFDDQFSVERPDGSNFTLKIRSTKLEDSAMYFCASSASGRVSYNEQFFGPGTRLTVL.

This sequence joins TRBV5-6 and TRBJ1-2; 8 nucleotides match TRBD1. V shed 3 bases and J 6 bases; nucleotides not matched to a gene: 10. The CDR3 sequence is 15 residues long. Germline-derived CDR1 and CDR2 are SGHDT and YYEEEE. CDR3 coding DNA: TGTGCCAGCAGCTCCCTAGACAGGGGAGTAGATGGCTACACCTTC. Translation: CASSSLDRGVDGYTF.

The rearrangement links TRBV7-2 to TRBJ1-5; 8 bases map to TRBD1. The germline V gene has CDR1 SGHTA and CDR2 FQGNSA. The CDR3 covers 15 residues. Trimming at V came to 5 bases and at J to 7 bases, leaving 10 bases not matched to a gene. The CDR3, as DNA: TGTGCCAGCAGCGTACGGACAGGGAGCAGGCAGCCCCAGCATTTT. Translated: CASSVRTGSRQPQHF.

The chain recombines TRBV7-2 with TRBJ2-3; 13 positions agree with TRBD2. CDR1 SGHTA and CDR2 FQGNSA come from the germline V gene. The CDR3 is made up of 17 amino acids. Trimming removed 2 bases from V and 9 bases from J; junction bases left unmatched: 11. The CDR3 reads CASSLPRLAGGPGTQYF. CDR3 DNA: TGTGCCAGCAGCTTACCCCGACTAGCGGGAGGCCCAGGGACGCAGTATTTT.

The chain employs TRBV6-6 and TRBJ2-5, with 13 bases fitting TRBD2. After removal of 2 bases from V and 4 bases from J, the junction contained 4 bases not matched to a gene. The CDR3 totals 16 residues. CDR1 and CDR2 from the germline V gene are MNHNY and SVGAGI (reference sequence). This chain's CDR3 is CASSYTTSGRRETQYF. CDR3 coding DNA: TGTGCCAGCAGTTACACGACTAGCGGGAGGAGAGAGACCCAGTACTTC.